The clone carrying this T cell receptor (beta chain) was found once. This specimen comes from a study of CD8 T cells in Susac syndrome. Study-level information: The Susac syndrome patients were therapy-naive, on corticosteroids, or on intravenous immunoglobulin alone at blood draw.

It was with random hexamers that roughly 0.5 to 1 ug RNA was reverse transcribed. Coverage of TCR beta CDR3 amplification by immunoSEQ multiplex PCR extended to 54 Vbeta and 13 Jbeta. TCRdb passed the immunoSEQ multiplex PCR reads through MiXCR, listing each CDR3 protein once. The sample consists of about 240,000 distinct CDR3 sequences, 90% to 96% of them appearing once. The CDR3 is 14 amino acids. Trimming removed 4 bases from V and 2 bases from J; junction bases left unmatched: 6. Germline V gene data show CDR1 as SQVTM and CDR2 as ANQGSEA. TCR beta sequencing was performed on blood CD8+ and CD4+ T cells.

Sequenced input: CD4+ T cells from PBMCs. The rearrangement uses TRBV29-1 and TRBJ2-7; 9 positions agree with TRBD1. The source is a human donor with Susac syndrome. The CDR3 DNA sequence: TGCAGCGTTGCCCAGGGACAGGGTACCTACGAGCAGTACTTC. It translates to CSVAQGQGTYEQYF.